The rows below give T cell receptor beta chains drawn from one sample of a study of T cells in Graves' hyperthyroidism and ophthalmopathy. TCRdb redid the calling of the multiplex PCR reads with MiXCR, one entry per CDR3 protein. The repertoire holds roughly 520,000 distinct CDR3 sequences, roughly 24% seen once, with approximately 10% in the top ten. Input material: blood. Receptor source: a woman in her 30s with Graves' ophthalmopathy. Both conserved end residues are part of each CDR3. The D gene is left open where the match is weak. Not all rows give a size; the values are once, few, many and, for expanded clones, a class.

V	D	J	size	DNA	CDR3
TRBV20-1	TRBD2	TRBJ2-7	many	TGCAGTGCCATCGGGGGGGGAACCCGGGAGCAGTACTTC	CSAIGGGTREQYF
TRBV20-1	TRBD1	TRBJ2-7	many	TGCAGTGCCAGGGACAGGGGTTACTCCGAGCAGTACTTC	CSARDRGYSEQYF
TRBV29-1	NA	TRBJ1-5	few	TGCAGCGTTGTGTTGGATAGCAATCAGCCCCAGCATTTT	CSVVLDSNQPQHF
TRBV9	NA	TRBJ1-1	few	TGTGCCAGCAGCGTCCCAGGAAACACTGAAGCTTTCTTT	CASSVPGNTEAFF
TRBV9	TRBD1	TRBJ2-7	many	TGTGCCAGCAGCCCGGAGGGACAGGCTGGCGAGCAGTACTTC	CASSPEGQAGEQYF
TRBV12-3/TRBV12-4	NA	TRBJ1-1	NA	TGTGCCAGCAGTTTACACGGGTCGAACACTGAAGCTTTCTTT	CASSLHGSNTEAFF
TRBV6-2/TRBV6-3	TRBD1	TRBJ1-2	NA	TGTGCCAGCAGTTACTACCGGGGACAGAATTTACTCTTC	CASSYYRGQNLLF
TRBV5-1	TRBD1	TRBJ2-7	many	TGCGCCAGCAGCTTGGGGGACAGGCGGTCCTACGAGCAGTACTTC	CASSLGDRRSYEQYF
TRBV12-3/TRBV12-4	NA	TRBJ1-1	once	TGTGCCAGCAGGGACCCAGGCGGCGGGGGCGCGGTCACTGAAGCTTTCTTT	CASRDPGGGGAVTEAFF
TRBV6-5	TRBD1	TRBJ1-1	many	TGTGCCAGCAGTTACCCGGGACAGGGTAACACTGAAGCTTTCTTT	CASSYPGQGNTEAFF
TRBV12-3/TRBV12-4	TRBD1	TRBJ2-6	few	TGTGCCAGCAGGGAGGGGCGGACAGGGGGGGCCAACGTCCTGACTTTC	CASREGRTGGANVLTF
TRBV7-3	NA	TRBJ1-2	many	TGTGCCAGCAGCTCTGCGTATGGCTACACCTTC	CASSSAYGYTF
TRBV20-1	NA	TRBJ1-6	few	TGCAGTGCTGGAGACAGAGCCAATAATTCACCCCTCCACTTT	CSAGDRANNSPLHF
TRBV6-1	NA	TRBJ1-2	many	TGTGCCAGCACCCTGACTGCTAACTATGGCTACACCTTC	CASTLTANYGYTF
TRBV2	TRBD1	TRBJ1-1	NA	TGTGCCAGCAGTGAAAACAGGGGGGGTGAAGCTTTCTTT	CASSENRGGEAFF
TRBV5-1	TRBD1	TRBJ2-2	many	TGCGCCAGCTGGGACAGGTCGCGCACCGGGGAGCTGTTTTTT	CASWDRSRTGELFF
TRBV7-9	TRBD1	TRBJ1-1	many	TGTGCCAGCAGCATTTGGGGACAGGGGCCGGGGAACACTGAAGCTTTCTTT	CASSIWGQGPGNTEAFF
TRBV28	NA	TRBJ2-5	NA	TGTGCCAGCAGTATAGAACCGGGGAACCAAGAGACCCAGTACTTC	CASSIEPGNQETQYF
TRBV28	NA	TRBJ2-2	many	TGTGCCAGCAGTTCCTTGGGGGCTGCGGGCGGGGAGCTGTTTTTT	CASSSLGAAGGELFF
TRBV18	NA	TRBJ1-1	few	TGTGCCAGCTCACCACGCGTACAGGGGAACACTGAAGCTTTCTTT	CASSPRVQGNTEAFF
TRBV7-9	NA	TRBJ1-5	many	TGTGCCAGCAGCTTGATAGAAGGTCAGCCCCAGCATTTT	CASSLIEGQPQHF
TRBV2	NA	TRBJ2-7	few	TGTGCCAGCAGACTCACGGGACTCTACGAGCAGTACTTC	CASRLTGLYEQYF
TRBV11-2	NA	TRBJ2-2	NA	TGTGCCAGCAGCTTAGTCGGGTTACGGTCCACCGGGGAGCTGTTTTTT	CASSLVGLRSTGELFF
TRBV10-3	NA	TRBJ2-7	many	TGTGCCATCAGTGAGTCTGACCCCCTCACCTACGAGCAGTACTTC	CAISESDPLTYEQYF
TRBV29-1	NA	TRBJ1-1	many	TGCAGCGTCTTAGGGGGAGAGGGCACTGAAGCTTTCTTT	CSVLGGEGTEAFF
TRBV7-9	NA	TRBJ2-4	few	TGTGCCAGCAGCCCCCGGACGGGAACTAGAGACAAAAACATTCAGTACTTC	CASSPRTGTRDKNIQYF
TRBV11-2	TRBD1	TRBJ2-2	many	TGTGCCAGCAGCCCTAGCCCGGGACAGGGGGAGCTGTTTTTT	CASSPSPGQGELFF
TRBV12-3/TRBV12-4	NA	TRBJ2-4	few	TGTGCCAGCACCTCTCCGGACAGTAACATTCAGTACTTC	CASTSPDSNIQYF
TRBV6-5	NA	TRBJ1-5	many	TGTGCCAGCAGTTCCCACAGGGCGTGGAGCAATCAGCCCCAGCATTTT	CASSSHRAWSNQPQHF
TRBV6-1	TRBD1	TRBJ2-7	NA	TGTGCCAGCAGCATATCAGGGGGAGTCGACGAGCAGTACTTC	CASSISGGVDEQYF
TRBV6-8	TRBD2	TRBJ2-5	NA	TGTGCCACCCCCAGTGCGGGGGGCTCGACTAGCGAACGTGGGAAGACCCAGTACTTC	CATPSAGGSTSERGKTQYF
TRBV7-9	NA	TRBJ1-2	NA	TGTGCCAGCAGCTTAGATCTGGGCCCCCATGGCTACACCTTC	CASSLDLGPHGYTF